This T cell receptor (beta chain) was observed in a study of beta chain features in type 1 diabetes. Study-level findings and limits: In every one of the four CD4+ subsets, TCRB CDR3s were moderately but significantly shorter in Type 1 diabetes patients. Fewer insertions but more deletions were seen at VDJ junctions in type 1 diabetes patients. Because the template was cDNA, high-expressing cells might be over-represented.

Comment on this clone: What it binds is unknown.

The germline V gene has CDR1 GTSNPN and CDR2 SVGIG (reference sequence). This CDR3 has 13 residues. V was trimmed by 5 bases and J by 4 bases, leaving 14 bases between them. The authors took one heparinised blood draw, averaging about 116 mL, from each donor. Of the isolated RNA, all was reverse transcribed, and so the sequenced material was expressed TCRB transcripts. Only in-frame clones appear in the TCRdb table, and some are missing; sequencing was by immunoSEQ multiplex PCR. The repertoire has roughly 250,000 clones, about 63% of them found once; the top ten carry around 0.05%. This receptor was obtained from a man younger than 45 in good health. Sequenced input: naive CD4+ T cells from blood. V gene TRBV30 combines with J gene TRBJ1-2; no definite D call. CDR3 sequence: CAWGERGSYGYTF. CDR3 DNA sequence: TGTGCCTGGGGCGAACGAGGGTCCTATGGCTACACCTTC. The variable domain in full, with the rest retrieved from reference TRBV30 and TRBJ1-2, is SQTIHQWPATLVQPVGSPLSLECTVEGTSNPNLYWYRQAAGRGLQLLFYSVGIGQISSEVPQNLSASRPQDRQFILSSKKLLLSDSGFYLCAWGERGSYGYTFGSGTRLTVV.